The 10 T cell receptor beta chains in this list originate from one sample, sequenced in a study of tissue T cells after allogeneic stem cell transplantation (dated by TCRdb to between 2021 and 2023). The time point label, as the study defines it: mouse harvest day 7 after allogeneic transplant. Mouse grafts combined 10^7 T-cell-depleted bone marrow cells with 10^6 splenic CD5+ T cells, given via tail vein injection. Libraries were prepared through the immunoSEQ multiplex PCR assay. As stored in TCRdb, this immuneACCESS dataset retains in-frame rearrangements with V and J assigned. A fraction of the clones does not appear; measured against another copy, unresolved V genes explain less than half of the discrepancy, and the remainder lacks a known reason. This sample comprises some 6,700 clones, about 50% of them detected only once. The leading ten clones occupy about 3.8% of the sample. Sequencing was performed on gut tissue. The receptor source for this set is a female BALB/c mouse given C57BL/6 T cells with graft-versus-host disease after an allogeneic hematopoietic cell transplant.

Remarks on this clone: Mouse names are used for the genes. The sequenced fragment ends 1 residue before the CDR3 boundary, so the rest is inferred from the germline J gene. This chain joins TRBV26 and TRBJ2-4; no clear D gene. This CDR3 comprises 13 residues. V lost 4 bases, J lost 1 base, and 6 bases lay in between. Germline V CDR1 and CDR2: KGHPV, FQNQEV (reference sequence). This chain's CDR3 is CASSPRGQNTLYF. The part of the CDR3 DNA that was read is TGTGCCAGCAGTCCCCGGGGTCAAAACACCTTGTAC.

Worth noting for this clone: The genes and germline here are from mouse. The read terminates 1 residue before the CDR3 end, so the remaining end is supplied by the germline J gene. This sample also contains other DNA sequences that code for the same CDR3. The J gene is TRBJ1-3, the V gene TRBV26; 7 positions match TRBD1. The germline V gene has CDR1 KGHPV and CDR2 FQNQEV (reference sequence). V dropped 0 bases and J dropped 2; count of bases not matched to a gene: 1. CDR3 length equals 15 residues. The sequenced CDR3 bases are TGTGCCAGCAGTCTGTCTCAGGGGGCTGGAAATACGCTCTAT. This gives the protein CASSLSQGAGNTLY. The whole CDR3 reads CASSLSQGAGNTLYF.

Comment on this clone: Any gene name here is a mouse gene name. Coverage ceases 1 residue before the CDR3 finishes, and the germline J gene fills in the end. The chain recombines TRBV13-1 with TRBJ2-4; TRBD2 agrees at 7 bases. The CDR3 is 14 residues long. Germline V gene sequence: CDR1 NSHNY, CDR2 SYGAGN. The J segment lost 0 bases and the V segment lost 3 bases, leaving 1 base of the junction unmatched. The CDR3 sequence: CASSGGGSQNTLYF. The CDR3 bases that were read are TGTGCCAGCAGTGGGGGGGGGAGTCAAAACACCTTGTAC.

Details on this clone: Genes and germline come from the mouse. The read stops 1 residue short of the end of the CDR3; the missing end is completed from the germline J gene. The chain uses TRBV23 and TRBJ1-1; TRBD1 is the table's D call, not checked against the DNA. Germline V lookup: CDR1 KGHTA, CDR2 FQNQQP. This CDR3 is 15 amino acids long. CDR3 loop: CSSSQSTGGNTEVFF. CDR3 DNA (partial): TGCTCCAGCAGTCAATCGACAGGGGGCAACACAGAAGTCTTC.

Regarding this clone: Gene names and germline refer to mouse. The CDR3 reads CASSPTGGNYAEQFF. Partial CDR3 DNA: TGTGCCAGCTCTCCCACTGGGGGGAACTATGCTGAGCAGTTC. This chain joins TRBV12-1 and TRBJ2-1; 9 positions agree with TRBD2. The read ends 1 residue before the CDR3 terminus; that terminus is restored from the germline J gene. The V segment lost 2 bases and the J segment 1 base; nucleotides outside the gene matches: 2. The CDR3 has 15 amino acids. Germline CDR1 and CDR2: SGHSN and HYEKVE. Supplemented by reference TRBV12-1 and TRBJ2-1, the full variable domain reads DSGVVQSPRHIIKEKGGRSVLTCIPISGHSNVVWYQQTLGKELKFLIQHYEKVERDKGFLPSRFSVQQFDDYHSEMNMSALELEDSAMYFCASSPTGGNYAEQFFGPGTRLTVL.

This clone was detected only a few times. The gene symbols are mouse symbols. The CDR3 end falls 1 residue outside the read, so it is completed with the germline J gene. This rearrangement joins TRBV14 to TRBJ2-7; possible D gene TRBD1, 5 bases. The CDR3 totals 11 residues. Germline-derived CDR1 and CDR2 are SGHDT and FRDEAV. Trimming pared 5 bases from V and 6 bases from J, leaving 9 bases between. The sequenced part of the CDR3 DNA is TGTGCCAGCAGCCTCAGGGTTGAACAGTAC. It encodes CASSLRVEQY. The whole CDR3 reads CASSLRVEQYF.

Comments on this clone: Gene names are the mouse ones. The CDR3 DNA, read in part, is TGTGCCAGCAGTCTGTCCACTGAGCAGTTC. Protein sequence: CASSLSTEQF. The CDR3 in full is CASSLSTEQFF. The V and J genes are TRBV26 and TRBJ2-1; D remains ambiguous. With the read ending 1 residue before the CDR3 end, the germline J gene is used to fill in that end. V was clipped by 0 bases and J by 8 bases, with 2 bases between them. Germline-derived CDR1 and CDR2 are KGHPV and FQNQEV (reference sequence). The CDR3 is 11 amino acids.

This clone was counted only a few times. The listed genes are named as in mouse. The CDR3 end lies 1 residue beyond the end of the read and is filled in from the germline J gene. The genes are TRBV16 and TRBJ2-4; D remains unclear. V gave up 0 bases and J gave up 0 bases, with 4 bases separating them. CDR1 and CDR2 (germline): SGHSA, FRNQAP. The CDR3 covers 14 residues. CDR3 residues: CASSLEGSQNTLYF. Partial CDR3 DNA: TGTGCAAGCAGCTTAGAGGGGAGTCAAAACACCTTGTAC.

Comment on this clone: All gene names here are mouse names. The read finishes 1 residue shy of the CDR3 end, and the germline J gene is used to complete it. J is TRBJ1-3 and V is TRBV26; 12 bases align to TRBD1. The CDR3 length is 15 residues. Germline V gives CDR1 KGHPV, CDR2 FQNQEV (reference sequence). The junction had 1 base not matched to a gene; V was cut back by 4 bases and J by 3 bases. The sequenced part of the CDR3 DNA is TGTGCCAGCAGTCGGGACAGGGGGCTTGGAAATACGCTCTAT. It yields the protein CASSRDRGLGNTLY. The CDR3, in full, reads CASSRDRGLGNTLYF.

With respect to this clone: Mouse gene names and germline throughout. The missing CDR3 end, 1 residue past where the read stops, is filled in from the germline J gene. The chain links TRBV15 to TRBJ1-4; tentative D call: TRBD1 (5 bases). Germline values: CDR1 SGHND, CDR2 FRSKSL. The V end was cut by 3 bases, the J end by 3 bases, with 8 bases between. The CDR3 contains 14 residues. The covered CDR3 bases are TGTGCCAGCAGTTTCGGGGGGGCCAACGAAAGATTATTT. Encoded protein: CASSFGGANERLF. The full-length CDR3 reads as CASSFGGANERLFF. Full variable domain (rest looked up from reference TRBV15 and TRBJ1-4): DAGVTQTPRHEVAEKGQTIILKCEPVSGHNDLFWYRQTKIQGLELLSYFRSKSLMEDGGAFKDRFKAEMLNSSFSTLKIQPTEPKDSAVYLCASSFGGANERLFFGHGTKLSVL.